This entry describes one T cell receptor beta chain. Its antigen is not identified. Terminally differentiated effector memory CD45RA+ cells were left out of the naive CD8 fraction, which was CD45RO-negative and positively selected for CCR7. All the donors were Caucasian adults who lived in Nashville, Tennessee. This record comes from a study of shared clonotypes between healthy human individuals. Study findings and constraints: The diversity represented, both genetic and in exposure history, was limited by few donors. In contrast to clonotypes shared by all four donors, non-shared clonotypes had lower generation probabilities.

Genomic DNA of every subset was divided equally among multiple immunoSEQ plates. Produced via immunoSEQ multiplex PCR; TCRdb's table is partial and in-frame only. The sample holds about 2.2 million clones, around 93% seen once. There are 15 residues in the CDR3. With 6 bases removed from V and 2 bases from J, the gap between germline ends came to 17 bases. Germline loops: CDR1 MNHNS, CDR2 SASEGT. The chain uses TRBV6-1 and TRBJ2-7; D tentatively fits TRBD1 or TRBD2 (6 bases each). The TCR was taken from a man younger than 35 in good health. Some clones in this sample may be carry-over from other donors' samples. Specimen: naive CD8+ T cells from PBMCs. CDR3 DNA sequence: TGTGCCAGCAGGCTCGGACACAGGGAGGCCTACGAGCAGTACTTC. Translating it yields CASRLGHREAYEQYF.